This is a list of T cell receptor beta chains from one sample in a study of blood T cell repertoires in COVID-19. TCRdb's copy holds only in-frame clones and misses some; the assay was immunoSEQ multiplex PCR. The sample lists under 300,000 clones; approximately 80% were seen once. Sequenced sample: peripheral blood. The receptors here all came from a woman younger than 30 with acute or convalescent COVID-19. Both conserved end residues are trimmed from each CDR3. Clone size is not always given. Where it is, it says once, few, many or a class for expanded clones.

j_call | v_call | clone_size | cdr3_length | cdr3_aa
TRBJ1-1 | TRBV6-5 | . | 11 | ASNNDWNTEAF
TRBJ1-3 | TRBV28 | . | 12 | ASSFWQGGNTIY
TRBJ2-1 | TRBV29-1 | medium-sized | 10 | SVEKQINEQF
TRBJ2-2 | TRBV4-3 | . | 16 | ASSQDSWLAGNTGELF
TRBJ1-6 | TRBV5-8 | . | 12 | ASSWDRTNSPLH
TRBJ1-1 | TRBV30 | . | 11 | AWRTALNTEAF
TRBJ2-7 | TRBV6-5 | . | 13 | ASSYSGLAGYEQY
TRBJ1-6 | TRBV6-1 | few | 13 | ASSESYQYNSPLH
TRBJ1-6 | TRBV9 | . | 12 | ASSATGDYSPLH
TRBJ2-7 | TRBV28 | . | 12 | ASSTGESYRGGY
TRBJ1-1 | TRBV6-2/TRBV6-3 | . | 16 | ASSLRGNRGRGNTEAF
TRBJ2-2 | TRBV6-5 | . | 9 | ASKSAGELF
TRBJ2-2 | TRBV2 | . | 11 | ASSVGVAGELF
TRBJ1-5 | TRBV7-2 | . | 13 | ASSLVGTGYQPQH
TRBJ2-7 | TRBV30 | . | 9 | AWARLGEQY
TRBJ1-4 | TRBV4-3 | . | 12 | ASSQEGGDEKLF
TRBJ2-3 | TRBV4-3 | . | 14 | ASSQDGAAGGGTQY
TRBJ1-2 | TRBV6-5 | . | 11 | ASSQAWNYGYT
TRBJ2-2 | TRBV7-2 | . | 17 | ASSLVLWGQGALTGELF
TRBJ2-2 | TRBV11-2 | few | 17 | ASSLLAGGPSMGHGELF
TRBJ2-1 | TRBV7-2 | . | 14 | ASSLAPSDRYGEQF
TRBJ1-4 | TRBV9 | few | 12 | ASSPWGEREKLF
TRBJ1-2 | TRBV15 | once | 13 | ATSRESTGVYGYT
TRBJ2-7 | TRBV6-6 | . | 13 | ASSYLGEGTHEQY
TRBJ2-7 | TRBV5-5 | . | 13 | ASSLVGGRTYEQY
TRBJ2-5 | TRBV10-1 | . | 14 | ASSESTGATQETQY
TRBJ1-4 | TRBV5-1 | . | 13 | ASSLLGATNEKLF
TRBJ2-1 | TRBV3-1/TRBV3-2 | . | 11 | ASSQDIFNEQF
TRBJ2-1 | TRBV29-1 | . | 12 | SVDVAGAYNEQF
TRBJ1-1 | TRBV27 | . | 19 | ASSWLYSPKRDRGRGTEAF
TRBJ2-7 | TRBV6-1 | . | 13 | ASSEGLAGSYEQY
TRBJ2-3 | TRBV13 | . | 14 | ASSLGLAGPQDTQY